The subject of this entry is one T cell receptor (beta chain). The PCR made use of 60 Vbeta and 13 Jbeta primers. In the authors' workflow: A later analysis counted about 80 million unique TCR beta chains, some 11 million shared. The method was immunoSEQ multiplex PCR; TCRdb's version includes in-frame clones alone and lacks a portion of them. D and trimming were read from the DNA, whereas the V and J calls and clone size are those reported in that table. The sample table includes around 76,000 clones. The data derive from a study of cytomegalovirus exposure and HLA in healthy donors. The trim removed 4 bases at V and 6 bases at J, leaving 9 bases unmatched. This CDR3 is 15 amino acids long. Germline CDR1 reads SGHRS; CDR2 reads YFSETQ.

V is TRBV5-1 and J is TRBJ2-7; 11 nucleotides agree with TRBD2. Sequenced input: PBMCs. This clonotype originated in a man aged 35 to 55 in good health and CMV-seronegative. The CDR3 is CASSLQVAGGGEQYF. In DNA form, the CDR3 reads TGCGCCAGCAGCCTCCAGGTAGCGGGGGGGGGCGAGCAGTACTTC.